This T cell receptor (beta chain) was recovered during a study of cytomegalovirus exposure and HLA in healthy donors. Primers included in the PCR were 60 Vbeta and 13 Jbeta primers. The method was immunoSEQ multiplex PCR; TCRdb's version includes in-frame clones alone and lacks a portion of them. The sample includes around 100,000 clones, more than 75% of them seen just once. CDR1 and CDR2 (germline): MNHEY, SVGAGI. This CDR3 has 14 residues. Trimming cost V 3 bases and J 5 bases, with 13 bases left between them. The receptor was isolated from a woman aged 18 to 35 in good health and CMV-seropositive. The source material was PBMCs. V and J are TRBV6-5 and TRBJ1-1; D not certain. CDR3 sequence (DNA): TGTGCCAGCAGTTATGGGGAGGTAAGGACTGAAGCTTTCTTT. Protein product: CASSYGEVRTEAFF.